Sequencing of this T cell receptor beta chain was carried out in a study of blood T cells in healthy people across ages. The V gene lost 6 bases and the J gene lost 7 bases, with 13 bases spanning the gap. The germline V gene encodes CDR1 SNHLY and CDR2 FYNNEI. The CDR3 sequence is 13 residues long. Through a sample-barcoded 5' primer and a J-beta primer mix, a second PCR was run for about 6 to 11 cycles. MiXCR was run by TCRdb on the 5' RACE reads, yielding one entry per CDR3 protein. The sample yields 1.5 million to 2 million distinct CDR3 sequences, about 49% seen once. The chain joins TRBV2 to TRBJ1-5, with no clear D. The sample taken for sequencing was blood. The sequence came from a woman in her thirties or forties in good health. The CDR3: CASRAQGIQPQHF. The CDR3 DNA reads as TGTGCCAGCAGGGCGCAAGGAATCCAGCCCCAGCATTTT.